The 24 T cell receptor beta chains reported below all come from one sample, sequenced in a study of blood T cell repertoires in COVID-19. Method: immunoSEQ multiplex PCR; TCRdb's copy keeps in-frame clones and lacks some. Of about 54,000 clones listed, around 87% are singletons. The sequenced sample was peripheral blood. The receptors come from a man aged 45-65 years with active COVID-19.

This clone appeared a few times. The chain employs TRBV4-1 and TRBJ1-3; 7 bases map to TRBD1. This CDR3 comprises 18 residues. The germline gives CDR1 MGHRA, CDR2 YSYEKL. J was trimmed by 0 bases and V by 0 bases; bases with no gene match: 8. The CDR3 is CASSQDITRGISGNTIYF. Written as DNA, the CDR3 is TGCGCCAGCAGCCAAGATATTACCAGGGGGATCTCTGGAAACACCATATATTTT.

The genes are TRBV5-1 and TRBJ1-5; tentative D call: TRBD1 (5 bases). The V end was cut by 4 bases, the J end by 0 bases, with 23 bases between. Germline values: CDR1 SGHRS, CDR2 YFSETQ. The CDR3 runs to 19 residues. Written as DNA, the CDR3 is TGCGCCAGCAGCGTTAAATTACAGGCCCCCCACAATAGCAATCAGCCCCAGCATTTT. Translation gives CASSVKLQAPHNSNQPQHF.

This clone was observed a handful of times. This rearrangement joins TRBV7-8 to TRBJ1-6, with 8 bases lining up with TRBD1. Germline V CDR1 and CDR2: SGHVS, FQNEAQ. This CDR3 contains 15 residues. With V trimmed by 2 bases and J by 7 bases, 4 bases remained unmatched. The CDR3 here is CASSLQGAQNSPLHF. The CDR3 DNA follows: TGTGCCAGCAGCTTACAGGGGGCGCAGAATTCACCCCTCCACTTT.

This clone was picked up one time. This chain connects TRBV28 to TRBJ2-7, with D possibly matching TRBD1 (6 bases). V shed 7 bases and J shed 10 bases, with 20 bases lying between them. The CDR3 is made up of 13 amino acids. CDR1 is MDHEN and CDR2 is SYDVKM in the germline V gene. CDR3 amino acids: CASNLQGNRTQYF. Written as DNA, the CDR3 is TGTGCCAGCAACCTACAGGGTAACAGGACTCAGTACTTC.

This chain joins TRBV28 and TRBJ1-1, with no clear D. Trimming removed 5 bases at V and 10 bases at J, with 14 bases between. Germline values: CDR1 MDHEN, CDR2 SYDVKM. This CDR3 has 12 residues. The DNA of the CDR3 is TGTGCCAGCAGTCCCCTAGGCTCGGGAGCTTTCTTT. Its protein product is CASSPLGSGAFF.

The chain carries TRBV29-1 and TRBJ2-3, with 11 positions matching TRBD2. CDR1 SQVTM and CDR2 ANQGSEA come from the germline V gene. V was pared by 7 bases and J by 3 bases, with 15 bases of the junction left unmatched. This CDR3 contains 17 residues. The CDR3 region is CSARATSGEYGTDTQYF. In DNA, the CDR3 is TGCAGCGCACGGGCGACTAGCGGGGAATATGGAACAGATACGCAGTATTTT.

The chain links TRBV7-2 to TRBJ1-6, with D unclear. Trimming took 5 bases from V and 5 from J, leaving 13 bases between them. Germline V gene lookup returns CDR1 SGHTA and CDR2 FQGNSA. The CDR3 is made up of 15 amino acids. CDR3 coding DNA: TGTGCCAGCAGCCCCGGCAGGAACAATAATTCACCCCTCCACTTT. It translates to CASSPGRNNNSPLHF.

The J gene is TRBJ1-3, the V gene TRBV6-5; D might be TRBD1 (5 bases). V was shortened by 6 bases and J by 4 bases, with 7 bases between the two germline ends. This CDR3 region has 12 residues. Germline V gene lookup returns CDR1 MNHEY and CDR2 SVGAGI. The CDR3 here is CASRGGGNTIYF. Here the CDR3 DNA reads TGTGCCAGCAGGGGGGGAGGAAACACCATATATTTT.

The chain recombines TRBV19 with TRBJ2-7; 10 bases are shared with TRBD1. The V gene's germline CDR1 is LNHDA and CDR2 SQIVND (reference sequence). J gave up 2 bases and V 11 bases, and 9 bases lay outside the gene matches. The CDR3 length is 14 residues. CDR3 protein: CASSIGQGAYEQYF. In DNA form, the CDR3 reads TGTGCCTCTTCAATCGGACAGGGGGCCTACGAGCAGTACTTC.

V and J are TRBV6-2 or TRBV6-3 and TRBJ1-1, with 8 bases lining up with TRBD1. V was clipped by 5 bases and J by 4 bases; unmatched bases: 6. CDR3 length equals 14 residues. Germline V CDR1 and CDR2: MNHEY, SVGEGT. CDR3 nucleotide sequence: TGTGCCAGCAGTCAAATCAGGGGGCTCACTGAAGCTTTCTTT. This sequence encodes CASSQIRGLTEAFF.

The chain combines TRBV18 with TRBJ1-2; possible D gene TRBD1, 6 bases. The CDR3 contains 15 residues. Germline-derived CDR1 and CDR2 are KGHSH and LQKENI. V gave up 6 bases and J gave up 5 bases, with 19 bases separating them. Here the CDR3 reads CASSPDTGSGYGYTF. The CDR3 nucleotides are TGTGCCAGCTCCCCTGACACAGGGTCTGGTTATGGCTACACCTTC.

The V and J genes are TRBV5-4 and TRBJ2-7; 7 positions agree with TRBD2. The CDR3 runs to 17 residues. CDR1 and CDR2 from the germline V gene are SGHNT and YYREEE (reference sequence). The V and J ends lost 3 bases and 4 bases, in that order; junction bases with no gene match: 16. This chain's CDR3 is CASSSGVGGGRRYEQYF. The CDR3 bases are TGTGCCAGCAGCTCCGGGGTTGGGGGAGGGAGACGATACGAGCAGTACTTC. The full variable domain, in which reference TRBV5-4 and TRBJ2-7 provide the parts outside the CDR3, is ETGVTQSPTHLIKTRGQQVTLRCSSQSGHNTVSWYQQALGQGPQFIFQYYREEENGRGNFPPRFSGLQFPNYSSELNVNALELDDSALYLCASSSGVGGGRRYEQYFGPGTRLTVT.

The CDR3 protein is CASSLVPGTSGEQFF. As DNA, the CDR3 is TGTGCCAGCAGCTTAGTCCCGGGAACGTCCGGTGAGCAGTTCTTC. The chain is built from TRBV11-2 and TRBJ2-1; possible D gene TRBD2, 5 bases. Germline lookup yields CDR1 SGHAT and CDR2 FQNNGV. This CDR3 is 15 amino acids long. Deletions cut 1 base from V and 9 bases from J, with 16 bases between. The whole variable domain, filled in from reference TRBV11-2 and TRBJ2-1, reads EAGVAQSPRYKIIEKRQSVAFWCNPISGHATLYWYQQILGQGPKLLIQFQNNGVVDDSQLPKDRFSAERLKGVDSTLKIQPAKLEDSAVYLCASSLVPGTSGEQFFGPGTRLTVL.

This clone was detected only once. The CDR3 region is CATSTQGLAGIYEQYF. Here the CDR3 DNA reads TGTGCCACCAGCACCCAGGGACTAGCGGGAATCTACGAGCAGTACTTC. The V and J genes are TRBV15 and TRBJ2-7, with 13 bases lining up with TRBD2. The trim removed 4 bases at V and 3 bases at J, leaving 6 bases unmatched. Germline lookup yields CDR1 LNHNV and CDR2 YYDKDF (reference sequence). The CDR3 loop spans 16 amino acids.

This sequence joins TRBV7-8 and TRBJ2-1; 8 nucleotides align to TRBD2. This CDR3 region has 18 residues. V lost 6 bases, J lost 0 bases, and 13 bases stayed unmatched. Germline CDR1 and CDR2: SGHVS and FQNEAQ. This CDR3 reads CASSFRPSGGSSYNEQFF. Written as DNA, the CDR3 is TGTGCCAGCAGTTTTAGGCCCAGCGGGGGAAGCTCCTACAATGAGCAGTTCTTC.

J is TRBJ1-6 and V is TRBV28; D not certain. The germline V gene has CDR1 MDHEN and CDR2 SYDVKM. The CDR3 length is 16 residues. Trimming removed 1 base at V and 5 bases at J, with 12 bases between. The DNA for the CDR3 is TGTGCCAGCAGTTTATTTGCGGGAGGGAATAATTCACCCCTCCACTTT. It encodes CASSLFAGGNNSPLHF.

The CDR3 nucleotides are TGTGCCAGCTCTGGGGACAGCTCCTACAATGAGCAGTTCTTC. Protein product: CASSGDSSYNEQFF. V is TRBV18 and J is TRBJ2-1, with TRBD1 identical over 7 bases. Germline V gives CDR1 KGHSH, CDR2 LQKENI. Trimming at V came to 6 bases and at J to 0 bases, leaving 2 bases not matched to a gene. This CDR3 is 14 amino acids long.

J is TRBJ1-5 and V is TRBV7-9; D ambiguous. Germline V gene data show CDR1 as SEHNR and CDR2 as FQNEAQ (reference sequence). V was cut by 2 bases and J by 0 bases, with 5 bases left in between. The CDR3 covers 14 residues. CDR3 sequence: CASSLQNSNQPQHF. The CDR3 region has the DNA TGTGCCAGCAGCTTACAGAATAGCAATCAGCCCCAGCATTTT.

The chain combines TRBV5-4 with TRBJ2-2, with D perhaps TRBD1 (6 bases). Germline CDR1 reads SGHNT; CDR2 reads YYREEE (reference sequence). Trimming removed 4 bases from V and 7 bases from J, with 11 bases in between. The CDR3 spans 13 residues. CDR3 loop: CASSNRDIGELFF. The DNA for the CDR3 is TGTGCCAGCAGCAACAGGGACATCGGGGAGCTGTTTTTT.

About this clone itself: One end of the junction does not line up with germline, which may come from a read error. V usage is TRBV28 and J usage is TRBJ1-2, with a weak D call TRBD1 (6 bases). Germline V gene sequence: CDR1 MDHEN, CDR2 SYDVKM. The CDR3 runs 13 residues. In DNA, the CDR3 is TGTGCCAGCAGTTTTAACCCTGAGGGGGGGGAGGCCTTC. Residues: CASSFNPEGGEAF.

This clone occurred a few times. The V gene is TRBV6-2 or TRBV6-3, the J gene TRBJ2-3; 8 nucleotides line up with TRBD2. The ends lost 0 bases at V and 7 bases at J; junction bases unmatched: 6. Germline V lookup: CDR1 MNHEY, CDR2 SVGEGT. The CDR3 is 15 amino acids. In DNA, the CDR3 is TGTGCCAGCAGTTACTCGCTTACTAGCGGATATACGCAGTATTTT. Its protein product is CASSYSLTSGYTQYF.

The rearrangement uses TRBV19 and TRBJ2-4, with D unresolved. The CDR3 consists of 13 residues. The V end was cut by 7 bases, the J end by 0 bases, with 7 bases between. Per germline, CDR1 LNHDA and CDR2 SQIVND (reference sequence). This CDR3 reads CASIGVAKNIQYF. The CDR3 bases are TGTGCCAGTATAGGAGTAGCCAAAAACATTCAGTACTTC.

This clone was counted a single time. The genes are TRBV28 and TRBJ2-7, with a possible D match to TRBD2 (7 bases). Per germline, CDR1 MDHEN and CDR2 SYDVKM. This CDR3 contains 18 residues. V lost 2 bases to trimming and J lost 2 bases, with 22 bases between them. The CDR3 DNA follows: TGTGCCAGCAGTTTAGGAGGGGGGAGGGCCAGTAAGGCCTACGAGCAGTACTTC. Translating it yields CASSLGGGRASKAYEQYF.

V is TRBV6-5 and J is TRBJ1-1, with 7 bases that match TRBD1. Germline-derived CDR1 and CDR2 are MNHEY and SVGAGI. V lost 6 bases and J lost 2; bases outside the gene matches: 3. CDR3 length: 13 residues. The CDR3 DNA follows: TGTGCCAGCAGGGGGACAGCCAACACTGAAGCTTTCTTT. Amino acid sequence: CASRGTANTEAFF.